This is a list of T cell receptor beta chains from one sample in a study of Ad26.COV2.S vaccination and SARS-CoV-2 variants. Sequencing was performed with immunoSEQ multiplex PCR; in TCRdb, only in-frame clones are kept and a portion is missing. The sample includes about 280,000 clones, over 75% of them seen just once. The material sequenced was peripheral blood, taken in a trial of Ad26.COV2.S vaccine versus placebo. These receptors were obtained from a person between 18 and 59 years old who received the Ad26.COV2.S COVID-19 vaccine or a placebo. Each CDR3 is given with its conserved first and last residue. A D gene is named only where the DNA matches it firmly. Some rows mark clone size as missing; the rest say once, few, many or name a class of expanded clone.

j_call: TRBJ2-7; cdr3_length: 15; d_call: TRBD2; v_call: TRBV10-3; clone_size: -; cdr3_nt: TGTGCCACAGGGCCGGGACTAGCGGTGTCCTACGAGCAGTACTTC; cdr3_aa: CATGPGLAVSYEQYF
j_call: TRBJ2-1; cdr3_length: 15; d_call: TRBD2; v_call: TRBV10-2; clone_size: -; cdr3_nt: TGCGCCACCAACGTAGCGGGAGTGGGTCGCAATGAGCAGTTCTTC; cdr3_aa: CATNVAGVGRNEQFF
j_call: TRBJ2-7; cdr3_length: 15; d_call: -; v_call: TRBV7-2; clone_size: few; cdr3_nt: TGTGCCAGCAGCTTAGCGGGCAGGGTCTCCTACGAGCAGTACTTC; cdr3_aa: CASSLAGRVSYEQYF
j_call: TRBJ1-2; cdr3_length: 13; d_call: TRBD1; v_call: TRBV19; clone_size: once; cdr3_nt: TGTGCCACCGCCCTGACAGGGAGAGAGGGCTACACCTTC; cdr3_aa: CATALTGREGYTF
j_call: TRBJ2-1; cdr3_length: 16; d_call: -; v_call: TRBV21-1; clone_size: -; cdr3_nt: -; cdr3_aa: CASSKVGTGNFYEQFF
j_call: TRBJ1-2; cdr3_length: 13; d_call: -; v_call: TRBV6-1; clone_size: few; cdr3_nt: TGTGCCAGCAGTGAGGGGACACGGTATGGCTACACCTTC; cdr3_aa: CASSEGTRYGYTF
j_call: TRBJ2-2; cdr3_length: 16; d_call: TRBD2; v_call: TRBV19; clone_size: -; cdr3_nt: TGTGCCAGTAGTATTAAGACTAGCGGGAGGGCCGGGGAGCTGTTTTTT; cdr3_aa: CASSIKTSGRAGELFF
j_call: TRBJ1-2; cdr3_length: 15; d_call: -; v_call: TRBV7-2; clone_size: -; cdr3_nt: TGTGCCAGCAGCTTAGTCGAGGGAGATAGCTATGGCTACACCTTC; cdr3_aa: CASSLVEGDSYGYTF
j_call: TRBJ1-4; cdr3_length: 15; d_call: TRBD1; v_call: TRBV7-6; clone_size: -; cdr3_nt: TGTGCCAGCATCCTTGACTCGGGACAGTGTGAAAAACTGTTTTTT; cdr3_aa: CASILDSGQCEKLFF
j_call: TRBJ2-4; cdr3_length: 15; d_call: -; v_call: TRBV7-2; clone_size: -; cdr3_nt: TGTGCCAGCAGCTTAGTTATAGGGGGCAAAAACATTCAGTACTTC; cdr3_aa: CASSLVIGGKNIQYF
j_call: TRBJ2-7; cdr3_length: 10; d_call: -; v_call: TRBV7-9; clone_size: -; cdr3_nt: TGTGCCAGCGGAAGTTACGAGCAGTACTTC; cdr3_aa: CASGSYEQYF
j_call: TRBJ1-1; cdr3_length: 15; d_call: -; v_call: TRBV27; clone_size: -; cdr3_nt: TGTGCCGCCAGCTCCCTAGTCCGGGGGAGAACTGAAGCTTTCTTT; cdr3_aa: CAASSLVRGRTEAFF
j_call: TRBJ1-5; cdr3_length: 12; d_call: -; v_call: TRBV7-2; clone_size: -; cdr3_nt: TGTGCCAGCAGCTTAGGGGATCAGCCCCAGCATTTT; cdr3_aa: CASSLGDQPQHF
j_call: TRBJ2-1; cdr3_length: 16; d_call: TRBD1; v_call: TRBV7-9; clone_size: -; cdr3_nt: TGTGCCAGCAGCTCAGCCCGGACAGGGAATAACAATGAGCAGTTCTTC; cdr3_aa: CASSSARTGNNNEQFF
j_call: TRBJ1-3; cdr3_length: 14; d_call: -; v_call: TRBV18; clone_size: -; cdr3_nt: TGTGCCAGCTCACCACCCCCCTCTGGAAACACCATATATTTT; cdr3_aa: CASSPPPSGNTIYF
j_call: TRBJ1-1; cdr3_length: 15; d_call: -; v_call: TRBV3-1/TRBV3-2; clone_size: -; cdr3_nt: TGTGCCAGCAGCCAGGGTCCAGAGGGGAACACTGAAGCTTTCTTT; cdr3_aa: CASSQGPEGNTEAFF
j_call: TRBJ1-2; cdr3_length: 13; d_call: -; v_call: TRBV6-4; clone_size: -; cdr3_nt: TGTGCCAGCAGTGACTCCGCAGGCTATGGCTACACCTTC; cdr3_aa: CASSDSAGYGYTF
j_call: TRBJ1-1; cdr3_length: 15; d_call: TRBD1; v_call: TRBV4-3; clone_size: -; cdr3_nt: TGCGCCAGCAGCCAGCTCAGGGGGCTGAGGACTGAAGCTTTCTTT; cdr3_aa: CASSQLRGLRTEAFF
j_call: TRBJ2-3; cdr3_length: 15; d_call: -; v_call: TRBV5-4; clone_size: once; cdr3_nt: TGTGCCAGCAGCTCCGGGACAACCAGCACAGATACGCAGTATTTT; cdr3_aa: CASSSGTTSTDTQYF
j_call: TRBJ2-1; cdr3_length: 11; d_call: -; v_call: TRBV7-9; clone_size: -; cdr3_nt: TGTGCCAGCAGCTATTTTGGTGAGCAGTTCTTC; cdr3_aa: CASSYFGEQFF
j_call: TRBJ1-1; cdr3_length: 16; d_call: TRBD1; v_call: TRBV10-3; clone_size: -; cdr3_nt: TGTGCCATCAGTGAGTCTCAGGGGGCGCAGAACACTGAAGCTTTCTTT; cdr3_aa: CAISESQGAQNTEAFF
j_call: TRBJ2-7; cdr3_length: 15; d_call: -; v_call: TRBV28; clone_size: once; cdr3_nt: TGTGCCAGCAGTCCCCGGGCGACACTTACCCACGAGCAGTACTTC; cdr3_aa: CASSPRATLTHEQYF
j_call: TRBJ1-1; cdr3_length: 14; d_call: -; v_call: TRBV5-1; clone_size: -; cdr3_nt: TGCGCCAGCAGGGCGGGCGGGGGGCGAACTGAAGCTTTCTTT; cdr3_aa: CASRAGGGRTEAFF
j_call: TRBJ1-6; cdr3_length: 15; d_call: -; v_call: TRBV12-5; clone_size: -; cdr3_nt: TGTGCTAGTGGCCCTTGGGAGGGAAGGGGTTCACCCCTCCACTTT; cdr3_aa: CASGPWEGRGSPLHF
j_call: TRBJ2-2; cdr3_length: 13; d_call: -; v_call: TRBV5-8; clone_size: -; cdr3_nt: TGTGCCAGCTGGCTACAGGGTCCCACGGAGCTGTTTTTT; cdr3_aa: CASWLQGPTELFF
j_call: TRBJ2-6; cdr3_length: 19; d_call: TRBD2; v_call: TRBV5-1; clone_size: -; cdr3_nt: TGCGCCAGCAGCTTGGTAGCGGGGGTCCCTCTCTCTGGGGCCAACGTCCTGACTTTC; cdr3_aa: CASSLVAGVPLSGANVLTF
j_call: TRBJ1-1; cdr3_length: 15; d_call: -; v_call: TRBV19; clone_size: -; cdr3_nt: TGTGCCAGTAGCGGACGGGGGGGTATGAACACTGAAGCTTTCTTT; cdr3_aa: CASSGRGGMNTEAFF
j_call: TRBJ1-3; cdr3_length: 17; d_call: -; v_call: TRBV7-2; clone_size: many; cdr3_nt: TGTGCCAGCAGCTTGGCGAGGGACTGGAGCTCTGGAAACACCATATATTTT; cdr3_aa: CASSLARDWSSGNTIYF
j_call: TRBJ1-2; cdr3_length: 12; d_call: -; v_call: TRBV12-3/TRBV12-4; clone_size: -; cdr3_nt: TGTGCCAGCAGGCTGGGCAGGGATGGCTACACCTTC; cdr3_aa: CASRLGRDGYTF
j_call: TRBJ1-2; cdr3_length: 15; d_call: TRBD1; v_call: TRBV7-3; clone_size: -; cdr3_nt: TGTGCCAGCAGCCTAACTCCGGGACAGCTTGATGGCTACACCTTC; cdr3_aa: CASSLTPGQLDGYTF
j_call: TRBJ2-2; cdr3_length: 16; d_call: -; v_call: TRBV7-2; clone_size: -; cdr3_nt: TGTGCCAGCTCCTTAGTGAGTGGGGGCAGGGCCGGGGAGCTGTTTTTT; cdr3_aa: CASSLVSGGRAGELFF
j_call: TRBJ2-6; cdr3_length: 12; d_call: -; v_call: TRBV21-1; clone_size: once; cdr3_nt: TGTGCCAGCAGCAAACCGGCCAACGTCCTGACTTTC; cdr3_aa: CASSKPANVLTF
j_call: TRBJ2-1; cdr3_length: 15; d_call: -; v_call: TRBV6-5; clone_size: -; cdr3_nt: TGTGCCAGCATAGAAATGTGGGCAAAGGATGGTGAGCAGTTCTTC; cdr3_aa: CASIEMWAKDGEQFF
j_call: TRBJ2-3; cdr3_length: 16; d_call: -; v_call: TRBV6-7; clone_size: once; cdr3_nt: TGTGCCAGCAGTTACAATCGGGTGGGCCAAGCAGATACGCAGTATTTT; cdr3_aa: CASSYNRVGQADTQYF
j_call: TRBJ2-1; cdr3_length: 14; d_call: -; v_call: TRBV18; clone_size: -; cdr3_nt: TGTGCCAGCTCACCACCACAGTACAACAATGAGCAGTTCTTC; cdr3_aa: CASSPPQYNNEQFF
j_call: TRBJ2-3; cdr3_length: 14; d_call: -; v_call: TRBV6-6; clone_size: -; cdr3_nt: TGTGCCAGCAGGTCGGGACTGAGCACAGATACGCAGTATTTT; cdr3_aa: CASRSGLSTDTQYF
j_call: TRBJ2-3; cdr3_length: 15; d_call: -; v_call: TRBV18; clone_size: -; cdr3_nt: TGTGCCAGCTCGCAGCTACAACCTAGCACAGATACGCAGTATTTT; cdr3_aa: CASSQLQPSTDTQYF
j_call: TRBJ1-5; cdr3_length: 19; d_call: -; v_call: TRBV30; clone_size: -; cdr3_nt: TGTGCCTGGAGTGTAGGAGGGGGGTCGTTCCTCGCCACCAATCAGCCCCAGCATTTT; cdr3_aa: CAWSVGGGSFLATNQPQHF
j_call: TRBJ2-5; cdr3_length: 14; d_call: -; v_call: TRBV9; clone_size: -; cdr3_nt: TGTGCCAGCAGCGTAGATCAGGGACGAGAGACCCAGTACTTC; cdr3_aa: CASSVDQGRETQYF
j_call: TRBJ2-2; cdr3_length: 14; d_call: -; v_call: TRBV6-6; clone_size: -; cdr3_nt: TGTGCCAGCTCCCTAAACGGGAACACCGGGGAGCTGTTTTTT; cdr3_aa: CASSLNGNTGELFF
j_call: TRBJ2-5; cdr3_length: 14; d_call: TRBD1; v_call: TRBV11-2; clone_size: -; cdr3_nt: TGTGCCAGCAGCTTAGGACAGGGTGGAGAGACCCAGTACTTC; cdr3_aa: CASSLGQGGETQYF
j_call: TRBJ1-2; cdr3_length: 12; d_call: -; v_call: TRBV12-3/TRBV12-4; clone_size: few; cdr3_nt: TGTGCCAGCAGTTTTAGAGACTATGGCTACACCTTC; cdr3_aa: CASSFRDYGYTF
j_call: TRBJ2-1; cdr3_length: 14; d_call: -; v_call: TRBV10-2; clone_size: -; cdr3_nt: TGCGCCAGCAATGGCGTGGCGGGTCACAATGAGCAGTTCTTC; cdr3_aa: CASNGVAGHNEQFF
j_call: TRBJ2-5; cdr3_length: 14; d_call: -; v_call: TRBV5-6; clone_size: -; cdr3_nt: TGTGCCAGCAGCTTGTCGGGCCAGGTCCAGACCCAGTACTTC; cdr3_aa: CASSLSGQVQTQYF
j_call: TRBJ2-2; cdr3_length: 14; d_call: -; v_call: TRBV6-2/TRBV6-3; clone_size: -; cdr3_nt: TGTGCCAGCAGTTACCTCGGAGGGGACAGGGAGCTGTTTTTT; cdr3_aa: CASSYLGGDRELFF
j_call: TRBJ1-4; cdr3_length: 15; d_call: -; v_call: TRBV4-2; clone_size: -; cdr3_nt: TGTGCCAGCAGCCAACGAGGGGGGGGTAGGGAAAAACTGTTTTTT; cdr3_aa: CASSQRGGGREKLFF
j_call: TRBJ1-2; cdr3_length: 15; d_call: TRBD1; v_call: TRBV2; clone_size: -; cdr3_nt: TGTGCCAGCAGTGAAGCCGCAGGGGGCAACTATGGCTACACCTTC; cdr3_aa: CASSEAAGGNYGYTF
j_call: TRBJ2-7; cdr3_length: 15; d_call: -; v_call: TRBV7-8; clone_size: -; cdr3_nt: TGTGCCAGCAGCTTAGTTGGACCGCCCGCCCGAGAGCAGTACTTC; cdr3_aa: CASSLVGPPAREQYF
j_call: TRBJ2-7; cdr3_length: 15; d_call: TRBD2; v_call: TRBV28; clone_size: -; cdr3_nt: TGTGCCAGCACCCCCCCGGGAGGAGTTCCCTACGAGCAGTACTTC; cdr3_aa: CASTPPGGVPYEQYF
j_call: TRBJ1-2; cdr3_length: 14; d_call: -; v_call: TRBV18; clone_size: -; cdr3_nt: TGTGCCAGCTCACCACCGATAGGTGACTATGGCTACACCTTC; cdr3_aa: CASSPPIGDYGYTF
j_call: TRBJ2-7; cdr3_length: 12; d_call: -; v_call: TRBV7-2; clone_size: once; cdr3_nt: TGTGCCAGCAGCTCCACACTTTACGAGCAGTACTTC; cdr3_aa: CASSSTLYEQYF
j_call: TRBJ1-1; cdr3_length: 15; d_call: TRBD1; v_call: TRBV20-1; clone_size: few; cdr3_nt: TGCAGTGCTAGTTTTGGGGACAGTACCGGCACTGAAGCTTTCTTT; cdr3_aa: CSASFGDSTGTEAFF
j_call: TRBJ1-1; cdr3_length: 15; d_call: -; v_call: TRBV2; clone_size: -; cdr3_nt: TGTGCCAGCACCGTCCAGGGTCGGTTTGAGACTGAAGCTTTCTTT; cdr3_aa: CASTVQGRFETEAFF
j_call: TRBJ2-7; cdr3_length: 14; d_call: -; v_call: TRBV2; clone_size: -; cdr3_nt: TGTGCCATGCTGGCGAGGGACCGCTCCTACGAGCAGTACTTC; cdr3_aa: CAMLARDRSYEQYF
j_call: TRBJ1-4; cdr3_length: 16; d_call: TRBD1; v_call: TRBV19; clone_size: -; cdr3_nt: TGTGCCAGTACCTGGACAGGGAAAACAACTAATGAAAAACTGTTTTTT; cdr3_aa: CASTWTGKTTNEKLFF
j_call: TRBJ2-1; cdr3_length: 15; d_call: TRBD1; v_call: TRBV29-1; clone_size: -; cdr3_nt: TGCAGCCTGACTTTTGACAGGGGGTCTTACAATGAGCAGTTCTTC; cdr3_aa: CSLTFDRGSYNEQFF
j_call: TRBJ1-2; cdr3_length: 15; d_call: -; v_call: TRBV11-2; clone_size: -; cdr3_nt: TGTGCCAGCAGCTTAGTACCTCGATGGGGCTATGGCTACACCTTC; cdr3_aa: CASSLVPRWGYGYTF
j_call: TRBJ2-2; cdr3_length: 15; d_call: TRBD2; v_call: TRBV7-9; clone_size: -; cdr3_nt: TGTGCCAGCAGCTTATCGGGAGGGTTCACCGGGGAGCTGTTTTTT; cdr3_aa: CASSLSGGFTGELFF